These 22 T cell receptor beta chains were sequenced from one sample in a study of control samples from healthy donors and cancer patients. Generated by immunoSEQ multiplex PCR, the TCRdb table keeps only in-frame clones and is missing some. The data show around 140,000 clones, over 85% seen once. Sequencing input: PBMCs. These receptors were taken from a middle-aged man with head and neck cancer.

The chain uses TRBV2 and TRBJ2-3; D is undetermined. The germline gives CDR1 SNHLY, CDR2 FYNNEI. Trimming took off 6 bases at V and 10 bases at J, with 17 bases between the two ends. CDR3 length equals 13 residues. The CDR3 DNA is TGTGCCAGCAGACCAGAAGGTTCTCGTTCGCAGTATTTT. This gives the protein CASRPEGSRSQYF.

The V call is TRBV28, the J call TRBJ1-1; D is perhaps TRBD1 (5 bases). Germline V gene data show CDR1 as MDHEN and CDR2 as SYDVKM. The CDR3 length is 15 residues. Trimming pared 8 bases from V and 5 bases from J, leaving 21 bases between. The CDR3 sequence is CASGTLGTGGTEAFF. CDR3 DNA sequence: TGTGCCAGCGGTACATTGGGAACGGGGGGGACTGAAGCTTTCTTT.

The chain recombines TRBV2 with TRBJ1-2; possible D gene TRBD1, 6 bases. Germline CDR1 is SNHLY and CDR2 is FYNNEI. With 3 bases removed from V and 0 bases from J, the gap between germline ends came to 23 bases. This CDR3 has 19 amino acids. The CDR3 coding sequence is TGTGCCAGCAGTGATCCTCCTCGGGGGCCAATATCGCCTAACTATGGCTACACCTTC. This encodes CASSDPPRGPISPNYGYTF.

The chain links TRBV27 to TRBJ2-1; D perhaps matches TRBD2 (5 bases). V was trimmed by 0 bases and J by 6 bases, leaving 9 bases between them. Germline CDR1 reads MNHEY; CDR2 reads SMNVEV (reference sequence). The CDR3 consists of 14 residues. The CDR3 sequence: CASSLSARANEQFF. The CDR3 DNA follows: TGTGCCAGCAGTTTATCGGCGCGGGCCAATGAGCAGTTCTTC.

The V call is TRBV6-1, the J call TRBJ2-2; no definite D call. The germline CDR1 and CDR2 sequences are MNHNS and SASEGT. There are 13 residues in the CDR3. The V gene lost 3 bases and the J gene lost 4 bases, with 6 bases spanning the gap. The CDR3, as DNA: TGTGCCAGCAGTGAGACGGGCACCGGGGAGCTGTTTTTT. This sequence encodes CASSETGTGELFF.

This chain joins TRBV18 and TRBJ2-6; D is undetermined. The CDR3 has 16 amino acids. Trimming removed 6 bases at V and 0 bases at J, with 12 bases between. CDR1 KGHSH and CDR2 LQKENI come from the germline V gene. The CDR3 protein is CASSLWVLSGANVLTF. The CDR3 bases are TGTGCCAGCTCCCTTTGGGTCCTCTCTGGGGCCAACGTCCTGACTTTC.

This clone was observed once. The rearrangement links TRBV18 to TRBJ2-7, with TRBD2 matching over 11 bases. The V segment lost 0 bases and the J segment 2 bases; nucleotides outside the gene matches: 0. The CDR3 runs to 15 residues. Germline V CDR1 and CDR2: KGHSH, LQKENI. The CDR3 protein is CASSPPGLAAYEQYF. In DNA, the CDR3 is TGTGCCAGCTCACCACCGGGACTAGCGGCCTACGAGCAGTACTTC.

This rearrangement joins TRBV5-1 to TRBJ2-2; 8 bases align to TRBD1. The CDR3 totals 14 residues. In germline, CDR1 is SGHRS, CDR2 YFSETQ. J gave up 8 bases and V 4 bases, and 7 bases lay outside the gene matches. The CDR3 protein is CASSVYRGSGELFF. The CDR3 coding sequence is TGCGCCAGCAGCGTATACAGGGGGTCTGGGGAGCTGTTTTTT.

This chain connects TRBV3-1 (or the pseudogene TRBV3-2) to TRBJ2-7; D might be TRBD2 (6 bases). V was pared by 4 bases and J by 7 bases, with 20 bases between. The CDR3 spans 15 residues. Germline CDR1 reads LGHDT; CDR2 reads YNNKEL (reference sequence). CDR3 sequence (DNA): TGTGCCAGCAGCCCAAGAACCGCCCGAGGGACTGAGCAGTACTTC. It encodes CASSPRTARGTEQYF.

The V call is TRBV5-8, the J call TRBJ2-1; 7 bases are a match to TRBD1. The ends lost 2 bases at V and 7 bases at J; junction bases unmatched: 6. Germline CDR1 and CDR2: SGHTS and YDEGEE. The CDR3 loop spans 14 amino acids. CDR3 residues: CASSFRDRVNEQFF. The CDR3 DNA reads as TGTGCCAGCAGCTTTCGGGACAGAGTTAATGAGCAGTTCTTC.

This clone appeared once. The chain uses TRBV5-4 and TRBJ2-1; TRBD1 matches at 8 bases. The CDR3 totals 14 residues. With 5 bases clipped from V and 7 bases from J, the junction kept 8 bases outside the gene matches. The germline gives CDR1 SGHNT, CDR2 YYREEE (reference sequence). As DNA, the CDR3 is TGTGCCAGCAGGTTCTCAGGGGGCAGGAATGAGCAGTTCTTC. It yields the protein CASRFSGGRNEQFF.

This rearrangement joins TRBV5-1 to TRBJ1-6, with no clear D. Germline V gene lookup returns CDR1 SGHRS and CDR2 YFSETQ. The CDR3 consists of 12 residues. Trimming took 5 bases from V and 5 from J, leaving 5 bases between them. CDR3 amino acids: CASRTNNSPLHF. The CDR3, as DNA: TGCGCCAGCAGAACAAATAATTCACCCCTCCACTTT.

V usage is TRBV7-9 and J usage is TRBJ2-3; D may be TRBD2 (5 bases). The V gene's germline CDR1 is SEHNR and CDR2 FQNEAQ (reference sequence). The CDR3 length is 15 residues. Deletions cut 1 base from V and 0 bases from J, with 8 bases between. CDR3 in amino acids: CASSLVGGSTDTQYF. The CDR3 region has the DNA TGTGCCAGCAGCTTAGTTGGCGGGAGCACAGATACGCAGTATTTT.

The chain carries TRBV19 and TRBJ1-5; perhaps TRBD1 as D (6 bases). V was shortened by 6 bases and J by 7 bases, with 19 bases between the two germline ends. The V gene's germline CDR1 is LNHDA and CDR2 SQIVND (reference sequence). The CDR3 has 15 residues. CDR3 amino acids: CASSVRAGEGQPQHF. DNA of the CDR3: TGTGCCAGTAGCGTCAGGGCAGGGGAGGGACAGCCCCAGCATTTT.

The rearrangement links TRBV5-6 to TRBJ2-5; D is undetermined. The CDR3 contains 13 residues. Deletions cut 3 bases from V and 5 bases from J, with 11 bases between. CDR1 SGHDT and CDR2 YYEEEE come from the germline V gene. The CDR3 DNA reads as TGTGCCAGCAGCTCCACCCTGACCGAGACCCAGTACTTC. Its translation: CASSSTLTETQYF.

In nucleotides, the CDR3 is TGTGCCAGCAGTGAAGGAGGCACGGGGTATGGCTACACCTTC. This translates into CASSEGGTGYGYTF. The rearrangement joins TRBV6-1 to TRBJ1-2; D remains ambiguous. Germline V gives CDR1 MNHNS, CDR2 SASEGT. There are 14 residues in the CDR3. The V end lost 1 base, the J end lost 5 bases, and 11 bases lay between the germline ends.

J is TRBJ2-1 and V is TRBV24-1; 9 nucleotides align to TRBD1. Germline V gene sequence: CDR1 KGHDR, CDR2 SFDVKD. V gave up 4 bases and J gave up 0 bases; unmatched junction bases: 3. The CDR3 runs 16 residues. The CDR3: CATSEVTGGSYNEQFF. The CDR3 DNA sequence: TGTGCCACCAGTGAGGTGACAGGGGGCTCCTACAATGAGCAGTTCTTC.

The V call is TRBV7-9, the J call TRBJ2-1, with a weak D call TRBD1 (5 bases). V was shortened by 0 bases and J by 10 bases, with 19 bases between the two germline ends. Germline V gives CDR1 SEHNR, CDR2 FQNEAQ (reference sequence). The CDR3 is made up of 16 amino acids. CDR3: CASSLARGSGSNEQFF. The CDR3 nucleotides read TGTGCCAGCAGCTTAGCCCGTGGGTCAGGGTCAAACGAGCAGTTCTTC.

This clone was counted once. The chain joins TRBV18 to TRBJ1-1; D gene unclear. CDR3 size: 13 residues. Trimming stripped 3 bases from V and 3 bases from J, with 8 bases between. CDR1 is KGHSH, CDR2 LQKENI, per germline. In DNA form, the CDR3 reads TGTGCCAGCTCACCTGGCAGAGACACTGAAGCTTTCTTT. This translates into CASSPGRDTEAFF.

V is TRBV15 and J is TRBJ2-7, with D tentatively TRBD1 (6 bases). V was pared by 1 base and J by 2 bases, with 30 bases between. Per germline, CDR1 LNHNV and CDR2 YYDKDF (reference sequence). CDR3 length equals 21 residues. CDR3 DNA sequence: TGTGCCACCAGCAGAGGGACCGCCGGGACAACCCAGGACCCGGACCCCTACGAGCAGTACTTC. Translated, it gives CATSRGTAGTTQDPDPYEQYF.

The V call is TRBV4-2, the J call TRBJ2-1; 12 bases map to TRBD2. V was pared by 4 bases and J by 2 bases, with 6 bases of the junction left unmatched. Germline V gives CDR1 LGHNA, CDR2 YNFKEQ. The CDR3 is 17 amino acids. The CDR3 sequence: CASSLGLAGSTYNEQFF. The DNA of the CDR3 is TGTGCCAGCAGCCTCGGACTAGCGGGAAGTACCTACAATGAGCAGTTCTTC.

This rearrangement joins TRBV7-6 to TRBJ2-1, with 9 bases matching TRBD1. V lost 5 bases to trimming and J lost 3 bases; unmatched junction nucleotides: 11. The CDR3 extends over 17 amino acids. Germline V gene data show CDR1 as SGHVS and CDR2 as FNYEAQ. This chain's CDR3 is CASSADRGEVFYNEQFF. The CDR3 DNA reads TGTGCCAGCAGCGCGGACAGGGGTGAGGTTTTCTACAATGAGCAGTTCTTC.